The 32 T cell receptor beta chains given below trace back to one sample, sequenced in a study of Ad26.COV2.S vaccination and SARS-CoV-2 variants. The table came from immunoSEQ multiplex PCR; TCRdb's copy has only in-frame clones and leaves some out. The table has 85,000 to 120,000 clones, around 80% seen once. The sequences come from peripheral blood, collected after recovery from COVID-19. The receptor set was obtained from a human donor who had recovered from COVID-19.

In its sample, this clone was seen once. CDR3 region: CATSEQRRGIITDTQYF. The DNA for the CDR3 is TGTGCCACCAGTGAACAACGCAGGGGGATAATCACAGATACGCAGTATTTT. This chain connects TRBV24-1 to TRBJ2-3; 7 bases are shared with TRBD1. CDR1 and CDR2 (germline): KGHDR, SFDVKD. The CDR3 is 17 residues long. Trimming cost V 4 bases and J 2 bases; bases outside gene matches: 11.

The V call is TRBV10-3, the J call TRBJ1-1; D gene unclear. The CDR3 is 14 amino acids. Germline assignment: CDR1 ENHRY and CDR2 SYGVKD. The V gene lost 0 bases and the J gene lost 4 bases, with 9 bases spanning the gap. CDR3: CAISESSDGTEAFF. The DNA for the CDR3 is TGTGCCATCAGTGAGTCGTCCGACGGCACTGAAGCTTTCTTT.

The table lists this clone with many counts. This CDR3 reads CASSQGAPSSYNEQFF. The CDR3 nucleotides read TGTGCCAGCAGCCAAGGGGCGCCTAGCTCCTACAATGAGCAGTTCTTC. The J gene is TRBJ2-1, the V gene TRBV3-1 (or the pseudogene TRBV3-2); D remains ambiguous. The germline V gene has CDR1 LGHDT and CDR2 YNNKEL (reference sequence). Trimming pared 1 base from V and 0 bases from J, leaving 10 bases between. The length of the CDR3 is 16 residues.

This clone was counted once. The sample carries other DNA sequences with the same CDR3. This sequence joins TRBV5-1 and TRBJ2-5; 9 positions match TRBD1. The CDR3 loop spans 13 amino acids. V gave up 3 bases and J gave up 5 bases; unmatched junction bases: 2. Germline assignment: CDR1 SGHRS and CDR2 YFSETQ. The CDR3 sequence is CASSSGQGETQYF. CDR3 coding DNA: TGCGCCAGCAGCTCCGGACAGGGGGAGACCCAGTACTTC.

The CDR3 sequence is CASSPDQNTEAFF. The CDR3 DNA reads as TGTGCCAGCAGCCCAGATCAGAACACTGAAGCTTTCTTT. The chain combines TRBV7-9 with TRBJ1-1; D ambiguous. The CDR3 contains 13 residues. Germline lookup yields CDR1 SEHNR and CDR2 FQNEAQ (reference sequence). V lost 5 bases, J lost 1 base, and 8 bases lay in between.

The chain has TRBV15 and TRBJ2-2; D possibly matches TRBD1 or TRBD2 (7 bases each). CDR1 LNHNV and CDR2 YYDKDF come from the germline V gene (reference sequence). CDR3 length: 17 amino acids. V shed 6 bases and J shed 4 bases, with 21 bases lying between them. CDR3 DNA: TGTGCCACCAGTCAGACCCGGGCCAGGGGGGGCACCGGGGAGCTGTTTTTT. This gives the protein CATSQTRARGGTGELFF.

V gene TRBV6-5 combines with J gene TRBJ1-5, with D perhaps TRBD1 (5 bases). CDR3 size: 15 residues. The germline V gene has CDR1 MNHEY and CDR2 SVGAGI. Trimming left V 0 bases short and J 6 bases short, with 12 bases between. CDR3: CASSYSGGEGQPQHF. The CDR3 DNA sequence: TGTGCCAGCAGTTACTCGGGGGGGGAAGGTCAGCCCCAGCATTTT.

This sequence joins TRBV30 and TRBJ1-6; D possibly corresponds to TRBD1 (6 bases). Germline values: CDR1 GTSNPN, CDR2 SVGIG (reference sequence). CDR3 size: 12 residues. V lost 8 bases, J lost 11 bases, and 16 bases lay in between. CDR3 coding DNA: TGTGCCGGAGGGGGGGTTTTGGCACCCCTCCACTTT. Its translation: CAGGGVLAPLHF. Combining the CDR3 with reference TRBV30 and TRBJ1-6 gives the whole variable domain SQTIHQWPATLVQPVGSPLSLECTVEGTSNPNLYWYRQAAGRGLQLLFYSVGIGQISSEVPQNLSASRPQDRQFILSSKKLLLSDSGFYLCAGGGVLAPLHFGNGTRLTVT.

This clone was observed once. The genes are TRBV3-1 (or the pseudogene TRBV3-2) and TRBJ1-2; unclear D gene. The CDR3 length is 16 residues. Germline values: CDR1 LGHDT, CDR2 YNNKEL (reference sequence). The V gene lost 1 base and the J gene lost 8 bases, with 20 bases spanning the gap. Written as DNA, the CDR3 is TGTGCCAGCAGCCAAGGAGGAGCCACGAGACGCTACGGCTACACCTTC. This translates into CASSQGGATRRYGYTF.

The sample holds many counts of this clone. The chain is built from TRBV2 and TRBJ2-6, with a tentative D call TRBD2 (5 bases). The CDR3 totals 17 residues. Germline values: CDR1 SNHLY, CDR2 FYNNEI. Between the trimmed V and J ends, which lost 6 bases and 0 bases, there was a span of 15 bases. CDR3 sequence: CASSWVGGHSGANVLTF. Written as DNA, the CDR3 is TGTGCCAGCAGCTGGGTAGGAGGCCACTCTGGGGCCAACGTCCTGACTTTC.

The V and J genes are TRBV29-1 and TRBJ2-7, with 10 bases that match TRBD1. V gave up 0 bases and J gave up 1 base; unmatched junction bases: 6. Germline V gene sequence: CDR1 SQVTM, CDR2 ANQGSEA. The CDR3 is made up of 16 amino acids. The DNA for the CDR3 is TGCAGCGTTGAAGATCCCGCGGGACAGGGGTCCTACGAGCAGTACTTC. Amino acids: CSVEDPAGQGSYEQYF.

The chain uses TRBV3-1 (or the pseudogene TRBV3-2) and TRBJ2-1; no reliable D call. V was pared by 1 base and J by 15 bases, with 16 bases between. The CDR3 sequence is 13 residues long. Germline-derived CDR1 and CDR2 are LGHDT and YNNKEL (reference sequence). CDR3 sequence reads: CASSQGDGSRRFF. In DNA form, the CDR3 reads TGTGCCAGCAGCCAAGGAGACGGATCACGTCGGTTCTTC.

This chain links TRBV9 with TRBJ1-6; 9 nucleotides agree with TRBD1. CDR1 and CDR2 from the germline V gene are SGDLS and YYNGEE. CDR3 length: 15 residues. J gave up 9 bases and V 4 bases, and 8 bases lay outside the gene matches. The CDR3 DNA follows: TGTGCCAGCAGCACCAATACAGGGGGCGTTTCACCCCTCCACTTT. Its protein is CASSTNTGGVSPLHF.

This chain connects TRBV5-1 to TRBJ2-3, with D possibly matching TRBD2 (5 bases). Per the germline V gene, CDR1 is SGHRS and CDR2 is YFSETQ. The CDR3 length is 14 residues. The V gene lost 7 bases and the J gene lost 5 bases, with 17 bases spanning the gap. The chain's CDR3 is CASGPGGDRDTQYF. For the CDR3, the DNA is TGCGCCAGCGGGCCCGGAGGCGATCGAGATACGCAGTATTTT.

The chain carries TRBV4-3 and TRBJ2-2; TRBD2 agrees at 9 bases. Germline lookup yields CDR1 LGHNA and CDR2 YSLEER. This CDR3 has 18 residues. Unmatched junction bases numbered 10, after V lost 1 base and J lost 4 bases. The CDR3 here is CASSQVNRGGAVTGELFF. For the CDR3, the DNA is TGCGCCAGCAGCCAAGTGAATCGCGGGGGGGCAGTCACCGGGGAGCTGTTTTTT.

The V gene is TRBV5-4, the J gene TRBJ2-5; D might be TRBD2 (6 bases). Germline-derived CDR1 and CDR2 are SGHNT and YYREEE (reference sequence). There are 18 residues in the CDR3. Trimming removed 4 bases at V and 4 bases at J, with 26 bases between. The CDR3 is CASSPPGRTPGNLETQYF. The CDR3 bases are TGTGCCAGCAGCCCCCCGGGGAGGACTCCAGGGAATTTAGAGACCCAGTACTTC. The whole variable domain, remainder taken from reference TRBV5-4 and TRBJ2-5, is ETGVTQSPTHLIKTRGQQVTLRCSSQSGHNTVSWYQQALGQGPQFIFQYYREEENGRGNFPPRFSGLQFPNYSSELNVNALELDDSALYLCASSPPGRTPGNLETQYFGPGTRLLVL.

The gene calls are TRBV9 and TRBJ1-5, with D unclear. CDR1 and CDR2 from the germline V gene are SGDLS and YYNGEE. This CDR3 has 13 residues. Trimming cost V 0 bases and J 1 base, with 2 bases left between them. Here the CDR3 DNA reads TGTGCCAGCAGCGTAGGGAGCAATCAGCCCCAGCATTTT. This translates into CASSVGSNQPQHF.

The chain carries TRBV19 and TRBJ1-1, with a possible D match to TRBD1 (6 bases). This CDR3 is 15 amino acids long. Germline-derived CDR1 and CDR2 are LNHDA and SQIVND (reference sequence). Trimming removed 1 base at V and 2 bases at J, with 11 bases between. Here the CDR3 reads CASSIAPGANTEAFF. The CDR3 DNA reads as TGTGCCAGTAGTATAGCCCCAGGGGCCAACACTGAAGCTTTCTTT.

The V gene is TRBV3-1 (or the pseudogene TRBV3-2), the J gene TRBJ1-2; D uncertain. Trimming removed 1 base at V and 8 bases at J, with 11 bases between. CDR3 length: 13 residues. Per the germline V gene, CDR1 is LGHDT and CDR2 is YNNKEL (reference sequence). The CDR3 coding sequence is TGTGCCAGCAGCCAAGTGTCGGCAGGAGGCTACACCTTC. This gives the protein CASSQVSAGGYTF.

The CDR3 DNA reads as TGTGCCAGCAGTTTGGGGGCTTCTGGAAACACCATATATTTT. The encoded protein is CASSLGASGNTIYF. This chain uses TRBV6-6 with TRBJ1-3; a possible D gene is TRBD1 (6 bases). With 4 bases removed from V and 1 base from J, the gap between germline ends came to 8 bases. Germline assignment: CDR1 MNHNY and CDR2 SVGAGI (reference sequence). The CDR3 consists of 14 residues.

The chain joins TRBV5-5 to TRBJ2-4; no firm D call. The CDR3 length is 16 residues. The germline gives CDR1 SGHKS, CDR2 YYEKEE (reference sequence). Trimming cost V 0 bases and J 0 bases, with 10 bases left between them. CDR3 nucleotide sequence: TGTGCCAGCAGCTTGGAGGAGTTGACAGCCAAAAACATTCAGTACTTC. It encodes CASSLEELTAKNIQYF.

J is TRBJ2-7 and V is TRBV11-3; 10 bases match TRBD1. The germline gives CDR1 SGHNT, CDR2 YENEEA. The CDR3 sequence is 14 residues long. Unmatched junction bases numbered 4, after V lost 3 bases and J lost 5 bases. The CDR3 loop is CASSLDRGRHEQYF. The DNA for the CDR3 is TGTGCCAGCAGCTTGGACAGGGGGAGGCACGAGCAGTACTTC.

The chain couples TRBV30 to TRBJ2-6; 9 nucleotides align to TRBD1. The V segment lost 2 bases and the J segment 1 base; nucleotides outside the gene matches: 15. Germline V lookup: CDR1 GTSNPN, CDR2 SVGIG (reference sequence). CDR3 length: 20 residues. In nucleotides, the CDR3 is TGTGCCTGGAGTCCATTCGGGACAGGGATCTACTTTTCTGGGGCCAACGTCCTGACTTTC. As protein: CAWSPFGTGIYFSGANVLTF.

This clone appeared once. DNA of the CDR3: TGTGCCAGCAGCTTGGGGGTCGGGGGGGCCTACGAGCAGTACTTC. Amino acids: CASSLGVGGAYEQYF. V is TRBV5-5 and J is TRBJ2-7; 8 nucleotides line up with TRBD2. CDR3 length equals 15 residues. The V and J ends lost 0 bases and 2 bases, in that order; junction bases with no gene match: 4. The germline V gene encodes CDR1 SGHKS and CDR2 YYEKEE (reference sequence). The entire variable domain, with the rest obtained from reference TRBV5-5 and TRBJ2-7, is as follows: DAGVTQSPTHLIKTRGQQVTLRCSPISGHKSVSWYQQVLGQGPQFIFQYYEKEERGRGNFPDRFSARQFPNYSSELNVNALLLGDSALYLCASSLGVGGAYEQYFGPGTRLTVT.

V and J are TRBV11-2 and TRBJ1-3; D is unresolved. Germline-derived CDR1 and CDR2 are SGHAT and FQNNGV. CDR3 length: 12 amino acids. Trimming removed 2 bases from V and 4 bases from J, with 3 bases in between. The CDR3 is CASSLPGNTIYF. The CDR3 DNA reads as TGTGCCAGCAGCTTACCAGGAAACACCATATATTTT.

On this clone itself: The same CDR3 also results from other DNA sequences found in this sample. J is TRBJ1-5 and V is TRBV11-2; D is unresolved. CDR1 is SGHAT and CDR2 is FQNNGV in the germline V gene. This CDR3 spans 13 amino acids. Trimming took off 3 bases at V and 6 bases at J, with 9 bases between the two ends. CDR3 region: CASSLERGQPQHF. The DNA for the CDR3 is TGTGCCAGCAGCTTGGAGCGGGGTCAGCCCCAGCATTTT.

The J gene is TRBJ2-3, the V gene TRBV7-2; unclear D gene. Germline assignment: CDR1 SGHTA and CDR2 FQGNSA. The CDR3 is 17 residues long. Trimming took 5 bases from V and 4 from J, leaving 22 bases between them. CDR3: CASSPSQVGSRADTQYF. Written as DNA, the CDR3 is TGTGCCAGCAGCCCTAGTCAAGTGGGGTCTCGAGCAGATACGCAGTATTTT.

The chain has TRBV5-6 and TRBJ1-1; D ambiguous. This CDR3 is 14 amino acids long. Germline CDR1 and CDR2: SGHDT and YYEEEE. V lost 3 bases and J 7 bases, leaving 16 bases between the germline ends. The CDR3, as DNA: TGTGCCAGCAGCTCCCTGGACGGGGAGCGTGAAGCTTTCTTT. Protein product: CASSSLDGEREAFF. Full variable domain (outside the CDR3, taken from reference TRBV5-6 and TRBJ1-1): DAGVTQSPTHLIKTRGQQVTLRCSPKSGHDTVSWYQQALGQGPQFIFQYYEEEERQRGNFPDRFSGHQFPNYSSELNVNALLLGDSALYLCASSSLDGEREAFFGQGTRLTVV.

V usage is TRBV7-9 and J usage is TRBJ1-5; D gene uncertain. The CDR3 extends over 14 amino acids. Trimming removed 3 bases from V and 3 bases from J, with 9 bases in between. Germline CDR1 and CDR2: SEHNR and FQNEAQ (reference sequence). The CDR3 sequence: CASSFAGNNQPQHF. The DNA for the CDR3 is TGTGCCAGCAGCTTTGCGGGGAACAATCAGCCCCAGCATTTT.

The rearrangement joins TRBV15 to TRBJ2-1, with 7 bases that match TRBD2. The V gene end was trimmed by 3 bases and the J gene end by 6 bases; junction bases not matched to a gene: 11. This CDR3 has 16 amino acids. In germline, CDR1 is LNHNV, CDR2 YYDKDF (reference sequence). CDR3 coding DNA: TGTGCCACCAGCAGGTCCGGGCCTAGCGGAGCCAATGAGCAGTTCTTC. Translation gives CATSRSGPSGANEQFF.

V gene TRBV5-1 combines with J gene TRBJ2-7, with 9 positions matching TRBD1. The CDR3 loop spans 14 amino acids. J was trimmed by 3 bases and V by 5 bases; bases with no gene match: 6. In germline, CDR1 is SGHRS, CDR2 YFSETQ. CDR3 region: CASRGGQGLYEQYF. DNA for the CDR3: TGCGCCAGCAGAGGGGGACAGGGCCTCTACGAGCAGTACTTC.

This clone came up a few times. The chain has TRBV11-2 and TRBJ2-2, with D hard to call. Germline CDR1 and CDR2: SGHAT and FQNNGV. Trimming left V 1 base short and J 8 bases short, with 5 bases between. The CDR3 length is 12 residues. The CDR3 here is CASSLVAGELFF. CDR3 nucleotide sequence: TGTGCCAGCAGCTTAGTTGCTGGGGAGCTGTTTTTT. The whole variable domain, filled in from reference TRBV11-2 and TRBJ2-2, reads EAGVAQSPRYKIIEKRQSVAFWCNPISGHATLYWYQQILGQGPKLLIQFQNNGVVDDSQLPKDRFSAERLKGVDSTLKIQPAKLEDSAVYLCASSLVAGELFFGEGSRLTVL.